This note documents a single T cell receptor beta chain sequence. What it binds is not known. These data originate in a study of cytomegalovirus exposure and HLA in healthy donors. Broader study findings: Trimming of TCR beta V- and J-genes showed a link, identified in a later analysis, to a missense DCLRE1C variant. A list of 150 to 200 TCR beta chains associated with cytomegalovirus was given.

Primers for the PCR totalled 60 Vbeta and 13 Jbeta. The table came from immunoSEQ multiplex PCR; TCRdb's copy has only in-frame clones and leaves some out. Of some 160,000 clones listed, roughly 70% are singletons. V shed 5 bases and J 0 bases; nucleotides not matched to a gene: 12. The length of the CDR3 is 20 residues. From germline, CDR1 is SGHTA and CDR2 FQGTGA. The TCR comes from a woman aged 18-29 years in good health and CMV-seropositive. This sequence joins TRBV7-3 and TRBJ2-1, with TRBD2 matching 14 bases. The sample taken for sequencing was PBMCs. CDR3 protein: CASSPTGLAGAESSYNEQFF. The CDR3 nucleotides read TGTGCCAGCAGCCCAACGGGACTAGCGGGGGCCGAGAGCTCCTACAATGAGCAGTTCTTC.